Shown below are 13 T cell receptor beta chains from a single sample sequenced in a study of beta chain features in type 1 diabetes. Since all of the isolated RNA was reverse transcribed, expressed TCRB transcripts were what got sequenced. Clones were read by immunoSEQ multiplex PCR, and TCRdb kept only the in-frame ones, dropping some. The sample has 680,000 or so clones; 15% to 19% are singletons. The sequenced sample consisted of naive CD4+ T cells from blood. Receptor source: a young man in good health.

This clone was counted only a few times. The genes are TRBV7-9 and TRBJ2-2; D is perhaps TRBD1 or TRBD2 (5 bases each). V lost 6 bases, J lost 7 bases, and 18 bases lay in between. The CDR3 contains 15 residues. Germline V CDR1 and CDR2: SEHNR, FQNEAQ (reference sequence). The CDR3, as DNA: TGTGCCAGCAGTCGACTCGGGGCGGTGAACGGGGAGCTGTTTTTT. Translation: CASSRLGAVNGELFF.

The V gene is TRBV19, the J gene TRBJ2-1; 8 bases map to TRBD1. The CDR3 is 16 amino acids. V gave up 7 bases and J gave up 0 bases; unmatched junction bases: 8. Germline V gene sequence: CDR1 LNHDA, CDR2 SQIVND (reference sequence). The CDR3 sequence is CASMGQVKSSYNEQFF. The CDR3 coding sequence is TGTGCCAGTATGGGACAGGTAAAATCCTCCTACAATGAGCAGTTCTTC.

This clone was seen a few times. This sequence joins TRBV6-1 and TRBJ2-2, with a possible D match to TRBD2 (6 bases). The ends were cut back, 4 bases at V and 4 bases at J, with 13 bases in the middle. The CDR3 has 15 amino acids. CDR1 and CDR2 from the germline V gene are MNHNS and SASEGT. This chain's CDR3 is CASSVEGWGTGELFF. CDR3 nucleotides: TGTGCCAGCAGTGTGGAGGGTTGGGGCACCGGGGAGCTGTTTTTT.

This chain connects TRBV1 to TRBJ1-1. TRBV1 is assigned pseudogene status. This CDR3 has 20 amino acids. The CDR3 DNA reads TGCACCAGCAGCCAAGTGGGTTCGTTTCGAAAGAAAGGCATGAACACTGAAGCTTTCTTT. Its translation: CTSSQVGSFRKKGMNTEAFF.

J is TRBJ1-1 and V is TRBV7-9; unclear D gene. The V and J ends lost 1 base and 1 base respectively, with 19 bases between them. CDR3 size: 18 residues. Germline V gene sequence: CDR1 SEHNR, CDR2 FQNEAQ (reference sequence). The CDR3, as DNA: TGTGCCAGCAGCTTAGTGTCCGGTGTTGGAAAGGCGAACACTGAAGCTTTCTTT. Translated: CASSLVSGVGKANTEAFF.

This chain connects TRBV12-5 to TRBJ1-1, with TRBD1 matching over 7 bases. Germline V gene data show CDR1 as LGHNT and CDR2 as FRNRAP. Trimming removed 6 bases from V and 10 bases from J; junction bases left unmatched: 17. This CDR3 has 15 residues. Written as DNA, the CDR3 is TGTGCTAGTGGCCCTCCCGGGACAGTAAACGGTATAGCTTTCTTT. Its translation: CASGPPGTVNGIAFF.

J is TRBJ1-3 and V is TRBV6-6, with TRBD1 as a possible D gene (5 bases). The CDR3 has 14 residues. The germline gives CDR1 MNHNY, CDR2 SVGAGI (reference sequence). V lost 7 bases and J 1 base, leaving 11 bases between the germline ends. CDR3 DNA: TGTGCCAGCATAAGGGGCGAGTCTGGAAACACCATATATTTT. Translation gives CASIRGESGNTIYF.

The sample holds a few counts of this clone. This chain connects TRBV5-1 to TRBJ2-5, with 10 bases fitting TRBD1. Germline CDR1 is SGHRS and CDR2 is YFSETQ. The V segment lost 3 bases and the J segment 1 base; nucleotides outside the gene matches: 6. This CDR3 contains 16 residues. DNA of the CDR3: TGCGCCAGCAGCTCCCAAGGACAGGGGGGCCAAGAGACCCAGTACTTC. Protein product: CASSSQGQGGQETQYF. Combining the CDR3 with reference TRBV5-1 and TRBJ2-5 gives the whole variable domain KAGVTQTPRYLIKTRGQQVTLSCSPISGHRSVSWYQQTPGQGLQFLFEYFSETQRNKGNFPGRFSGRQFSNSRSEMNVSTLELGDSALYLCASSSQGQGGQETQYFGPGTRLLVL.

This clone has more than one count but fewer than ten. The rearrangement uses TRBV9 and TRBJ2-3; possibly TRBD1 for D (6 bases). Germline CDR1 reads SGDLS; CDR2 reads YYNGEE. Between the trimmed V and J ends, which lost 3 bases and 2 bases, there was a span of 13 bases. The CDR3 is 15 residues long. The CDR3 DNA follows: TGTGCCAGCAGCGCTACAGGGTGGGCCACAGATACGCAGTATTTT. Translation gives CASSATGWATDTQYF.

This clone was found a few times. The rearrangement uses TRBV11-2 and TRBJ2-5, with D possibly matching TRBD2 (5 bases). The CDR3 length is 16 residues. Germline CDR1 is SGHAT and CDR2 is FQNNGV. Deletions cut 5 bases from V and 0 bases from J, with 16 bases between. The CDR3 region is CASSLEGPTDQETQYF. CDR3 bases: TGTGCCAGCAGCCTCGAGGGCCCCACAGACCAAGAGACCCAGTACTTC. The full variable domain, its missing parts supplied by reference TRBV11-2 and TRBJ2-5, is EAGVAQSPRYKIIEKRQSVAFWCNPISGHATLYWYQQILGQGPKLLIQFQNNGVVDDSQLPKDRFSAERLKGVDSTLKIQPAKLEDSAVYLCASSLEGPTDQETQYFGPGTRLLVL.

The sample holds a few counts of this clone. V usage is TRBV4-3 and J usage is TRBJ1-6; possibly TRBD1 for D (6 bases). The germline V gene encodes CDR1 LGHNA and CDR2 YSLEER. The V and J ends lost 1 base and 8 bases respectively, with 15 bases between them. This CDR3 spans 16 amino acids. The CDR3 DNA reads as TGCGCCAGCAGCCAAGGCGGGGGGGGCATGTATTCACCCCTCCACTTT. It is translated as CASSQGGGGMYSPLHF.

The chain has TRBV9 and TRBJ1-1, with D possibly TRBD1 on 5 matching bases. With 4 bases removed from V and 1 base from J, the gap between germline ends came to 8 bases. CDR1 and CDR2 from the germline V gene are SGDLS and YYNGEE. The CDR3 covers 13 residues. CDR3 residues: CASSRGGNTEAFF. For the CDR3, the DNA is TGTGCCAGCAGCCGCGGGGGGAACACTGAAGCTTTCTTT.

The chain is built from TRBV9 and TRBJ2-1, with TRBD2 matching 15 bases. Germline lookup yields CDR1 SGDLS and CDR2 YYNGEE. J gave up 7 bases and V 4 bases, and 9 bases lay outside the gene matches. CDR3 length: 17 amino acids. CDR3 residues: CASSIGTSGRWGNEQFF. Written as DNA, the CDR3 is TGTGCCAGCAGCATCGGGACTAGCGGGAGGTGGGGTAATGAGCAGTTCTTC. Filled out from reference TRBV9 and TRBJ2-1, the complete variable domain reads DSGVTQTPKHLITATGQRVTLRCSPRSGDLSVYWYQQSLDQGLQFLIQYYNGEERAKGNILERFSAQQFPDLHSELNLSSLELGDSALYFCASSIGTSGRWGNEQFFGPGTRLTVL.